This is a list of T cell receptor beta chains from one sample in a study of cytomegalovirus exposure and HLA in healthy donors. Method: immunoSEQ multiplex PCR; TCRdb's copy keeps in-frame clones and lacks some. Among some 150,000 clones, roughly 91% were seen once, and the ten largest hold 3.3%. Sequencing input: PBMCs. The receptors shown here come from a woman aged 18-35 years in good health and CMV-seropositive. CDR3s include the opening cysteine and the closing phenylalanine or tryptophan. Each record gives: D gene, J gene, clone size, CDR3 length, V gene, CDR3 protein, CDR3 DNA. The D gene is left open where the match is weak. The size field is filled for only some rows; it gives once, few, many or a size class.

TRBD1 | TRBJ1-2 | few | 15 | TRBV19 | CASTSGQGGNYGYTF | TGTGCCAGTACCTCGGGACAGGGCGGTAACTATGGCTACACCTTC
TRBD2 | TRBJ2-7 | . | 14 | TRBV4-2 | CASSQVAGDGEQYF | TGTGCCAGCAGCCAAGTAGCGGGAGACGGGGAGCAGTACTTC
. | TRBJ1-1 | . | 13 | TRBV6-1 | CASSEAEGTEAFF | TGTGCCAGCAGTGAAGCGGAGGGGACTGAAGCTTTCTTT
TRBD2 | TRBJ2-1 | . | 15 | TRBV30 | CAWSMTSGRGGEQFF | TGTGCCTGGAGCATGACTAGCGGGAGGGGGGGTGAGCAGTTCTTC
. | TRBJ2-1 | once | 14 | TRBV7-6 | CASSLGSGVNEQFF | TGTGCCAGCAGCTTGGGGTCGGGGGTCAATGAGCAGTTCTTC
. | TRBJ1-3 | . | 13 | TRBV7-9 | CASSPSSGNTIYF | TGTGCCAGCAGCCCTAGCTCTGGAAACACCATATATTTT
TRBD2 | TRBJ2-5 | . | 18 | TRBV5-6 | CASSQEGLAGGIAETQYF | TGTGCCAGCAGCCAAGAAGGACTAGCGGGAGGGATAGCGGAGACCCAGTACTTC
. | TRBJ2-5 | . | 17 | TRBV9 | CASSVDRSTAYQETQYF | TGTGCCAGCAGCGTGGACCGCTCGACAGCCTACCAAGAGACCCAGTACTTC
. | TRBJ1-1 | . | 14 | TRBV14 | CASSQSRVGTEAFF | TGTGCCAGCAGCCAAAGCAGGGTAGGCACTGAAGCTTTCTTT
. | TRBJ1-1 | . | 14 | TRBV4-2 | CASSQVGGHHEAFF | TGTGCCAGCAGCCAAGTAGGTGGACACCATGAAGCTTTCTTT
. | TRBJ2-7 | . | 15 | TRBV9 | CASSPGQGGTYEQYF | TGTGCCAGCAGCCCAGGACAGGGAGGGACCTACGAGCAGTACTTC
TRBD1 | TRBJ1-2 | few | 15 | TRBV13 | CASSLTLTGGIGYTF | TGTGCCAGCAGCCTGACTCTGACAGGGGGCATTGGCTACACCTTC
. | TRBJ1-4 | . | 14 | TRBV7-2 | CASSQARHNEKLFF | TGTGCCAGCAGCCAAGCCCGCCATAATGAAAAACTGTTTTTT
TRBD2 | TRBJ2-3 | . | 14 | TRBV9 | CASSGRLAGDTQYF | TGTGCCAGCAGCGGTCGACTAGCGGGAGATACGCAGTATTTT
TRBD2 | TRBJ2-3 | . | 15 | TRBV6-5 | CATKGGGISADTQYF | TGTGCCACTAAGGGCGGGGGAATATCGGCAGATACGCAGTATTTT
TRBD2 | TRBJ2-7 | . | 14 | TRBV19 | CASSPARGTYEQYF | TGTGCCAGTAGCCCCGCGCGGGGGACTTACGAGCAGTACTTC
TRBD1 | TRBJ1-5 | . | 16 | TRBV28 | CASSHNDRVENQPQHF | TGTGCCAGCAGCCACAATGACAGGGTAGAAAATCAGCCCCAGCATTTT
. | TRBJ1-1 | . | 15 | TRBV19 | CASSPPQGWDTEAFF | TGTGCCAGTAGTCCACCCCAGGGGTGGGACACTGAAGCTTTCTTT
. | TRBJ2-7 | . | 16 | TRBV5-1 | CASSQGQSSTIYEQYF | TGCGCCAGCAGCCAGGGACAATCCTCGACGATCTACGAGCAGTACTTC
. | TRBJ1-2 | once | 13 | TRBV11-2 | CASSFRQDGGYTF | TGTGCCAGCAGCTTTCGACAGGACGGTGGCTACACCTTC
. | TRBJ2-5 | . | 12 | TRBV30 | CAWRGEGETQYF | TGTGCCTGGAGAGGGGAAGGAGAGACCCAGTACTTC
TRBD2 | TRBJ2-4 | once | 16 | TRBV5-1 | CASSLAPTSGRNIQYF | TGCGCCAGCAGCTTGGCCCCGACTAGCGGGAGAAACATTCAGTACTTC
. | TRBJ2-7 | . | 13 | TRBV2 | CASSEYISYEQYF | TGTGCCAGCAGTGAATACATTTCCTACGAGCAGTACTTC